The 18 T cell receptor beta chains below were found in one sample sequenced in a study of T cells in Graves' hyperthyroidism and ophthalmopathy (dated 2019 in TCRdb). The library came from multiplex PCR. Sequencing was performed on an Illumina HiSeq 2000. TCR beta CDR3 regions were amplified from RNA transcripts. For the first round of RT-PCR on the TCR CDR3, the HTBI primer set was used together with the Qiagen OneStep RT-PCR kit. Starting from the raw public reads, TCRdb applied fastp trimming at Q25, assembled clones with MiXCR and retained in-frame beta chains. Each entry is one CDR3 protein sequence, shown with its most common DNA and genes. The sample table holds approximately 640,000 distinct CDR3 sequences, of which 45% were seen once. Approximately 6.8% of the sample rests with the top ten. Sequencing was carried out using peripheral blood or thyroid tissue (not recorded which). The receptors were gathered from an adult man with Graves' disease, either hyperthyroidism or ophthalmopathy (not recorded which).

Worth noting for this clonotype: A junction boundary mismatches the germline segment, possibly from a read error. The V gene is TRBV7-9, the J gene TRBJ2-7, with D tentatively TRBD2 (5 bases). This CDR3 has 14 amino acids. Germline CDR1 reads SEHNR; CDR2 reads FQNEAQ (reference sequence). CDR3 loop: CASSLARTAYEQHF. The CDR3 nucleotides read TGTGCCAGCAGCTTAGCTCGGACTGCCTACGAGCAGCACTTC.

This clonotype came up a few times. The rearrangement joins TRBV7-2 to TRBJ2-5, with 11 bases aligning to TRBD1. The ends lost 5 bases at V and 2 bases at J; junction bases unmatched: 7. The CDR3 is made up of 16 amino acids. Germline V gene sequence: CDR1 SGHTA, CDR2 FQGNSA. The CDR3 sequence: CASSQPGQGVQETQYF. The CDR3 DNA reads TGTGCCAGCAGCCAACCGGGACAGGGGGTTCAAGAGACCCAGTACTTC.

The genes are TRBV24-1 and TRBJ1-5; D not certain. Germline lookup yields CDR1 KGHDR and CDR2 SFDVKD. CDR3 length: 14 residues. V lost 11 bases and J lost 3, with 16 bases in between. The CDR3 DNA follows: TGTGCCAGCTCACCAGAGGACCTCAATCAGCCCCAGCATTTT. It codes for CASSPEDLNQPQHF.

The CDR3 protein is CATQGSYGYTF. The CDR3 DNA is TGTGCCACCCAGGGGAGCTATGGCTACACCTTC. V usage is TRBV24-1 and J usage is TRBJ1-2; TRBD1 might be the D (6 bases). Trimming shortened V by 9 bases and J by 4 bases, and 8 bases separated the two germline ends. CDR3 length equals 11 residues. Germline V gene sequence: CDR1 KGHDR, CDR2 SFDVKD.

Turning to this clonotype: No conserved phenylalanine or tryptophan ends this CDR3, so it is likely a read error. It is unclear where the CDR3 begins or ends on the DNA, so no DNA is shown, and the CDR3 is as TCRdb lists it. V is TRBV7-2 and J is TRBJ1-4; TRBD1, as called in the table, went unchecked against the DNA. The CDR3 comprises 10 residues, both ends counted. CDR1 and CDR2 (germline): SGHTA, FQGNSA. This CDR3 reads CASSLAGKGL.

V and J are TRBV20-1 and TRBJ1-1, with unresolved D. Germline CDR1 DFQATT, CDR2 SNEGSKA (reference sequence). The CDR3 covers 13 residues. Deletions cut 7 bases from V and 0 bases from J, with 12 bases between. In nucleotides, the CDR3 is TGCAGTGGTCAAACGGGTATGAACACTGAAGCTTTCTTT. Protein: CSGQTGMNTEAFF.

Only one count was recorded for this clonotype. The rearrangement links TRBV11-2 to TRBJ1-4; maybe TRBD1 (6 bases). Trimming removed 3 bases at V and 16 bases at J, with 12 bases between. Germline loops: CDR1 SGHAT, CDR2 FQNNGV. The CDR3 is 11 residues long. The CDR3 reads CASSFAGTKFF. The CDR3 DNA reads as TGTGCCAGCAGCTTCGCAGGGACAAAGTTTTTT.

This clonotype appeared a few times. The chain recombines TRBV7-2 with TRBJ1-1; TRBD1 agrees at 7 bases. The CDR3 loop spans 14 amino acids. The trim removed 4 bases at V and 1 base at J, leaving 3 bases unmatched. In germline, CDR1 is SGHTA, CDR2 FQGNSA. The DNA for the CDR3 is TGTGCCAGCAGCTCCTGGGACAGGAACACTGAAGCTTTCTTT. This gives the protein CASSSWDRNTEAFF.

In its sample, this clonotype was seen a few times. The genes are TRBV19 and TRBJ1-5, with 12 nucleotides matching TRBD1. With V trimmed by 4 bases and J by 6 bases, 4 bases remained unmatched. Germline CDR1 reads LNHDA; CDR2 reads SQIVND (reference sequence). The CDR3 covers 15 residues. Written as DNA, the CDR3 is TGTGCCAGTAGTACCGGGACAGGGGGCTTTCAGCCCCAGCATTTT. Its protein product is CASSTGTGGFQPQHF. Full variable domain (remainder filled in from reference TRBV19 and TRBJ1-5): DGGITQSPKYLFRKEGQNVTLSCEQNLNHDAMYWYRQDPGQGLRLIYYSQIVNDFQKGDIAEGYSVSREKKESFPLTVTSAQKNPTAFYLCASSTGTGGFQPQHFGDGTRLSIL.

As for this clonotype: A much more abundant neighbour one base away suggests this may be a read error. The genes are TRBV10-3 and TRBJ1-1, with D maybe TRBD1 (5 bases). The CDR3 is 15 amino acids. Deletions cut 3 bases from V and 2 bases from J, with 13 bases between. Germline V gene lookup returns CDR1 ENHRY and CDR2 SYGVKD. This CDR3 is CAISELAGINTEAFF. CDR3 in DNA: TGTGCCATCAGTGAATTGGCAGGGATCAACACTGAAGCTTTCTTT.

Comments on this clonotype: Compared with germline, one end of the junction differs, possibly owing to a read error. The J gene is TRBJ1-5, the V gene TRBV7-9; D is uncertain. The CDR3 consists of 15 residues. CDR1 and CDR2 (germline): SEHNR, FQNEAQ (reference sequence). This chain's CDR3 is CASSQAGVPHQPQHF. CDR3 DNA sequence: TGCGCCAGCAGCCAAGCTGGGGTCCCTCATCAGCCCCAGCATTTT.

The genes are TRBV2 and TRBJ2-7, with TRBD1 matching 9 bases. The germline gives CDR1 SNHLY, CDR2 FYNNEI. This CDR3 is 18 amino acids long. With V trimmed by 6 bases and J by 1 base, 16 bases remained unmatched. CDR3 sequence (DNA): TGTGCCAGCAGCGGTGACGGGATTTCCGGGACAGGGTCCTACGAGCAGTACTTC. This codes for CASSGDGISGTGSYEQYF.

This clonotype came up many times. CDR3: CASRPGDGADGYTF. CDR3 sequence (DNA): TGTGCCAGCAGACCCGGGGATGGGGCCGATGGCTACACCTTC. The chain combines TRBV7-9 with TRBJ1-2; possibly TRBD1 for D (5 bases). This CDR3 is 14 amino acids long. The germline V gene encodes CDR1 SEHNR and CDR2 FQNEAQ (reference sequence). V lost 6 bases and J lost 6, with 17 bases in between. Complete variable domain (other parts from reference TRBV7-9 and TRBJ1-2): DTGVSQNPRHKITKRGQNVTFRCDPISEHNRLYWYRQTLGQGPEFLTYFQNEAQLEKSRLLSDRFSAERPKGSFSTLEIQRTEQGDSAMYLCASRPGDGADGYTFGSGTRLTVV.

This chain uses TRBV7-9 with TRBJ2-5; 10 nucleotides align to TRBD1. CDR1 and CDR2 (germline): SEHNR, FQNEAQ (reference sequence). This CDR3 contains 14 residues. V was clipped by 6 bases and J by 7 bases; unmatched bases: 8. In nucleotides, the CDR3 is TGTGCCAGCAGGGCCGGGACAGGGGAGGTGACCCAGTACTTC. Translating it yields CASRAGTGEVTQYF.

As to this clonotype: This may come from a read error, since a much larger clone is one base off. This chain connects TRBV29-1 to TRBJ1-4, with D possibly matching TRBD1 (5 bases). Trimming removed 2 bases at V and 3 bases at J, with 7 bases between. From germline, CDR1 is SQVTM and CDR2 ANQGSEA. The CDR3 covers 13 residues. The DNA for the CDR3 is TGCAGCGTTGAAAGCAGGGCTAATGAAAAACTGTTTTTT. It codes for CSVESRANEKLFF. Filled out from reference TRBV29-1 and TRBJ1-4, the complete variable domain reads SAVISQKPSRDICQRGTSLTIQCQVDSQVTMMFWYRQQPGQSLTLIATANQGSEATYESGFVIDKFPISRPNLTFSTLTVSNMSPEDSSIYLCSVESRANEKLFFGSGTQLSVL.

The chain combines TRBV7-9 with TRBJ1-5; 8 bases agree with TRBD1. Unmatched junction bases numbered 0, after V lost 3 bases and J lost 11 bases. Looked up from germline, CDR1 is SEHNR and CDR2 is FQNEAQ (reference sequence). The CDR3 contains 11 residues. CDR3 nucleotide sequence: TGTGCCAGCAGCTTGACAGGGGCCCAGCATTTT. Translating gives CASSLTGAQHF.

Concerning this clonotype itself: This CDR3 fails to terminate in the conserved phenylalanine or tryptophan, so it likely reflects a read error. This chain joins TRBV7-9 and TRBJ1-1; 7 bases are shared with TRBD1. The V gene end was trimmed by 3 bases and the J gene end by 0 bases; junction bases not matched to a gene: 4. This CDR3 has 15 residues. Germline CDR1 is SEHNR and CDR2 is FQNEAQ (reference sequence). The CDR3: CASSFTGAMNTEAFL. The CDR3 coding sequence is TGTGCCAGCAGCTTTACAGGGGCCATGAACACTGAAGCTTTCCTT.

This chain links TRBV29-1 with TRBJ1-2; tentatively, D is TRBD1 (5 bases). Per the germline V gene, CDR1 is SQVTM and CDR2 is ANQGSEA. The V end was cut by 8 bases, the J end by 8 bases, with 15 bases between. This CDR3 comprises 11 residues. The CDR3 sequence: CSQYGTGGYTF. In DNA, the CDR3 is TGCAGCCAGTATGGGACTGGCGGCTACACCTTC. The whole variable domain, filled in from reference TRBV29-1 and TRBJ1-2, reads SAVISQKPSRDICQRGTSLTIQCQVDSQVTMMFWYRQQPGQSLTLIATANQGSEATYESGFVIDKFPISRPNLTFSTLTVSNMSPEDSSIYLCSQYGTGGYTFGSGTRLTVV.